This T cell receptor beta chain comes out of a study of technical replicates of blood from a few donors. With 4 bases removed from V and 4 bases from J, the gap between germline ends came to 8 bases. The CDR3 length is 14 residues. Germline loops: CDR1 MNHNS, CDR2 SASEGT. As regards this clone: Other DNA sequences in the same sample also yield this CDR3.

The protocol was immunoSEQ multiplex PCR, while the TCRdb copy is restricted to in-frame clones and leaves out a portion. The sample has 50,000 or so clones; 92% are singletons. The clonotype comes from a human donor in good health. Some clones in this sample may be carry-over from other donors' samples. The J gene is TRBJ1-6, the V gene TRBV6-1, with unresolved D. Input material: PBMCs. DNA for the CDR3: TGTGCCAGCAGTGCTGGGCCTTATAATTCACCCCTCCACTTT. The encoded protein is CASSAGPYNSPLHF.